Presented here are 32 T cell receptor beta chains from one specimen sequenced in a study of vaccination and CD4 T cells after COVID-19. These receptors are not linked to any known antigen. Sequence data for DNA of cultured CD4+ T cells were generated by the Oncomine TCR Beta short-read assay. MiXCR was run by TCRdb on the PCR reads, yielding one entry per CDR3 protein. Seen here are 15,000 or so distinct CDR3 sequences, 50% observed once, and the top ten hold roughly 27%. Indicated treatment: approximately nine-day PBMC culture with coronavirus spike peptide pools or control peptides (ViraFEST assay). The source was cultured CD4+ T cells from blood, collected after SARS-CoV-2 vaccination. These receptors were obtained from a human donor with COVID-19.

The V gene is TRBV19, the J gene TRBJ2-2, with D maybe TRBD1 (5 bases). The germline V and J ends were trimmed by 3 bases and 0 bases, with 11 bases remaining between them. The germline V gene encodes CDR1 LNHDA and CDR2 SQIVND (reference sequence). The CDR3 runs to 16 residues. The CDR3 coding sequence is TGTGCCAGTAGTATCAATCAACAGGCGAACACCGGGGAGCTGTTTTTT. This sequence encodes CASSINQQANTGELFF.

The chain joins TRBV7-2 to TRBJ2-5; 9 nucleotides align to TRBD1. The V segment lost 1 base and the J segment 8 bases; nucleotides outside the gene matches: 8. This CDR3 has 15 amino acids. In germline, CDR1 is SGHTA, CDR2 FQGNSA. The CDR3 protein is CASSLDPGTGYTQYF. The CDR3 nucleotides are TGTGCCAGCAGCTTAGACCCCGGGACAGGGTACACCCAGTACTTC. The full variable domain, completed using reference TRBV7-2 and TRBJ2-5, is GAGVSQSPSNKVTEKGKDVELRCDPISGHTALYWYRQSLGQGLEFLIYFQGNSAPDKSGLPSDRFSAERTGGSVSTLTIQRTQQEDSAVYLCASSLDPGTGYTQYFGPGTRLLVL.

This chain joins TRBV5-1 and TRBJ2-5, with D perhaps matching TRBD1 (6 bases). The CDR3 is made up of 13 amino acids. Germline V lookup: CDR1 SGHRS, CDR2 YFSETQ. Deletions cut 2 bases from V and 5 bases from J, with 10 bases between. CDR3 amino acids: CASSLQGPETQYF. In nucleotides, the CDR3 is TGCGCCAGCAGCTTACAGGGTCCGGAGACCCAGTACTTC.

This rearrangement joins TRBV6-1 to TRBJ1-1; the D gene is possibly TRBD1 (6 bases). V was cut by 7 bases and J by 4 bases, with 19 bases left in between. CDR1 MNHNS and CDR2 SASEGT come from the germline V gene. The CDR3 covers 15 residues. The DNA of the CDR3 is TGTGCCAGCAAGGGGGGGCTGGGAAGCGGCACTGAAGCTTTCTTT. Protein: CASKGGLGSGTEAFF.

In its sample, this clonotype was seen a few times. This chain connects TRBV20-1 to TRBJ1-5; D may be TRBD1 (5 bases). Trimming left V 2 bases short and J 2 bases short, with 10 bases between. CDR3 length equals 14 residues. The germline CDR1 and CDR2 sequences are DFQATT and SNEGSKA (reference sequence). The CDR3 loop is CSARSGTGNQPQHF. The CDR3 bases are TGCAGTGCTAGATCAGGGACGGGCAATCAGCCCCAGCATTTT.

The genes are TRBV7-8 and TRBJ1-6, with TRBD1 identical over 7 bases. Germline trimming cut 5 bases from V and 9 bases from J; bases unmatched to any gene: 10. The CDR3 extends over 15 amino acids. Germline CDR1 and CDR2: SGHVS and FQNEAQ. The CDR3 DNA is TGTGCCAGCAGCCGAAACCAGGGGGAGAGTTCACCCCTCCACTTT. The encoded protein is CASSRNQGESSPLHF.

V is TRBV12-3 or TRBV12-4 and J is TRBJ2-2; D might be TRBD2 (6 bases). The CDR3 spans 13 residues. V was pared by 2 bases and J by 7 bases, with 8 bases between. CDR3 DNA sequence: TGTGCCAGCAGTTTAAGGGGAGGCGGGGAGCTGTTTTTT. Translation gives CASSLRGGGELFF.

The chain recombines TRBV20-1 with TRBJ2-4; D is perhaps TRBD2 (5 bases). V dropped 1 base and J dropped 0 bases, with 10 bases sitting between them. The CDR3 is 15 amino acids. Germline CDR1 reads DFQATT; CDR2 reads SNEGSKA (reference sequence). CDR3 sequence (DNA): TGCAGTGCTAGAGGTGGGCGGGTAGCCAAAAACATTCAGTACTTC. This sequence encodes CSARGGRVAKNIQYF.

Concerning this clonotype: The conserved final phenylalanine or tryptophan is absent from the CDR3, which likely points to a read error. The chain carries TRBV20-1 and TRBJ2-4, with TRBD1 matching over 9 bases. Germline V gene lookup returns CDR1 DFQATT and CDR2 SNEGSKA (reference sequence). The trim removed 0 bases at V and 9 bases at J, leaving 6 bases unmatched. This CDR3 is 14 amino acids long. CDR3 protein: CSAREGDREIIQYL. The CDR3 region has the DNA TGCAGTGCTAGAGAAGGGGACAGGGAGATCATTCAGTACCTC.

This chain uses TRBV6-1 with TRBJ2-3, with D possibly matching TRBD1 (5 bases). Trimming took off 6 bases at V and 2 bases at J, with 15 bases between the two ends. The CDR3 runs 15 residues. Per germline, CDR1 MNHNS and CDR2 SASEGT. CDR3: CASRSRGAPTDTQYF. The DNA for the CDR3 is TGTGCCAGCAGGAGCCGTGGGGCGCCCACAGATACGCAGTATTTT.

This rearrangement joins TRBV20-1 to TRBJ2-1; TRBD2 aligns across 10 bases. The CDR3 loop spans 15 amino acids. Germline trimming cut 5 bases from V and 3 bases from J; bases unmatched to any gene: 7. Germline CDR1 DFQATT, CDR2 SNEGSKA (reference sequence). DNA of the CDR3: TGCAGTGCTGCCTTAGCGGGGGGACTCTACAATGAGCAGTTCTTC. It yields the protein CSAALAGGLYNEQFF.

The chain uses TRBV11-2 and TRBJ2-7, with 10 bases lining up with TRBD2. Trimming took 5 bases from V and 2 from J; bases not matched to a gene: 3. Per germline, CDR1 SGHAT and CDR2 FQNNGV. The CDR3 covers 14 residues. The CDR3 region is CASSVSGGAYEQYF. The CDR3 DNA is TGTGCCAGCAGCGTAAGCGGGGGGGCCTACGAGCAGTACTTC.

This rearrangement joins TRBV15 to TRBJ2-3; 9 positions agree with TRBD2. V lost 3 bases and J lost 6; bases outside the gene matches: 7. This CDR3 comprises 15 residues. The germline V gene encodes CDR1 LNHNV and CDR2 YYDKDF (reference sequence). CDR3 in amino acids: CATSSLLAGQDTQYF. As DNA, the CDR3 is TGTGCCACCAGCAGCTTACTAGCGGGTCAGGATACGCAGTATTTT. The full variable domain, in which reference TRBV15 and TRBJ2-3 provide the parts outside the CDR3, is DAMVIQNPRYQVTQFGKPVTLSCSQTLNHNVMYWYQQKSSQAPKLLFHYYDKDFNNEADTPDNFQSRRPNTSFCFLDIRSPGLGDTAMYLCATSSLLAGQDTQYFGPGTRLTVL.

The chain recombines TRBV6-2 or TRBV6-3 with TRBJ1-3; D gene unclear. The CDR3 sequence is 11 residues long. The V gene lost 7 bases and the J gene lost 8 bases, with 9 bases spanning the gap. Germline assignment: CDR1 MNHEY and CDR2 SVGEGT. The CDR3 coding sequence is TGTGCCAGCAAGAGGGCGGACACCATATATTTT. This gives the protein CASKRADTIYF.

This clonotype has more than one count but fewer than ten. The V gene is TRBV7-6, the J gene TRBJ1-5; D remains unclear. Trimming shortened V by 1 base and J by 0 bases, and 7 bases separated the two germline ends. The germline V gene has CDR1 SGHVS and CDR2 FNYEAQ. The CDR3 length is 15 residues. CDR3: CASSLDKGSNQPQHF. The CDR3 DNA reads TGTGCCAGCAGCTTAGACAAGGGTAGCAATCAGCCCCAGCATTTT. Full variable domain (remainder filled in from reference TRBV7-6 and TRBJ1-5): GAGVSQSPRYKVTKRGQDVALRCDPISGHVSLYWYRQALGQGPEFLTYFNYEAQQDKSGLPNDRFSAERPEGSISTLTIQRTEQRDSAMYRCASSLDKGSNQPQHFGDGTRLSIL.

The chain employs TRBV20-1 and TRBJ1-4; 7 nucleotides match TRBD1. CDR3 length: 12 residues. CDR1 is DFQATT and CDR2 is SNEGSKA in the germline V gene (reference sequence). J gave up 8 bases and V 6 bases, and 6 bases lay outside the gene matches. DNA of the CDR3: TGCAGTGCCTCAGGAGGGGGCGAAAAACTGTTTTTT. Protein sequence: CSASGGGEKLFF.

This clonotype was seen once. The V call is TRBV20-1, the J call TRBJ2-2; a weak D match, TRBD1 (5 bases). The CDR3 has 15 residues. With 5 bases removed from V and 4 bases from J, the gap between germline ends came to 17 bases. Per germline, CDR1 DFQATT and CDR2 SNEGSKA (reference sequence). The CDR3 nucleotides are TGCAGTGCTCCGAACCGAGGACACGCCACCGGGGAGCTGTTTTTT. Translating gives CSAPNRGHATGELFF.

This clonotype occurred once. The CDR3 here is CASSPLAGGVGELFF. The CDR3 DNA reads as TGTGCCAGCAGTCCCCTAGCGGGGGGTGTCGGGGAGCTGTTTTTT. J is TRBJ2-2 and V is TRBV6-1, with TRBD2 matching over 11 bases. The CDR3 consists of 15 residues. The V and J ends lost 5 bases and 7 bases, in that order; junction bases with no gene match: 6. The germline V gene has CDR1 MNHNS and CDR2 SASEGT.

V usage is TRBV5-1 and J usage is TRBJ1-1; a possible D gene is TRBD1 (6 bases). Trimming took off 4 bases at V and 4 bases at J, with 14 bases between the two ends. The CDR3 contains 14 residues. Germline loops: CDR1 SGHRS, CDR2 YFSETQ. This CDR3 reads CASSQQGGVTEAFF. CDR3 DNA sequence: TGCGCCAGCAGCCAACAGGGCGGGGTCACTGAAGCTTTCTTT. The full variable domain, rest sourced from reference TRBV5-1 and TRBJ1-1, is KAGVTQTPRYLIKTRGQQVTLSCSPISGHRSVSWYQQTPGQGLQFLFEYFSETQRNKGNFPGRFSGRQFSNSRSEMNVSTLELGDSALYLCASSQQGGVTEAFFGQGTRLTVV.

The J gene is TRBJ2-7, the V gene TRBV5-1; tentatively, D is TRBD1 or TRBD2 (5 bases each). The CDR3 extends over 16 amino acids. Germline values: CDR1 SGHRS, CDR2 YFSETQ. The V gene lost 2 bases and the J gene lost 0 bases, with 15 bases spanning the gap. In DNA form, the CDR3 reads TGCGCCAGCAGCTTAGACGGGGCCCCCCCCTCCTACGAGCAGTACTTC. It specifies CASSLDGAPPSYEQYF. Supplemented by reference TRBV5-1 and TRBJ2-7, the full variable domain reads KAGVTQTPRYLIKTRGQQVTLSCSPISGHRSVSWYQQTPGQGLQFLFEYFSETQRNKGNFPGRFSGRQFSNSRSEMNVSTLELGDSALYLCASSLDGAPPSYEQYFGPGTRLTVT.

This clonotype was observed a handful of times. This rearrangement joins TRBV15 to TRBJ1-1, with TRBD1 as a possible D gene (5 bases). Between the trimmed V and J ends, which lost 1 base and 1 base, there was a span of 10 bases. This CDR3 contains 15 residues. The germline gives CDR1 LNHNV, CDR2 YYDKDF (reference sequence). CDR3 amino acids: CATSRVTGENTEAFF. DNA of the CDR3: TGTGCCACCAGCAGAGTCACAGGTGAGAACACTGAAGCTTTCTTT. Full variable domain (rest looked up from reference TRBV15 and TRBJ1-1): DAMVIQNPRYQVTQFGKPVTLSCSQTLNHNVMYWYQQKSSQAPKLLFHYYDKDFNNEADTPDNFQSRRPNTSFCFLDIRSPGLGDTAMYLCATSRVTGENTEAFFGQGTRLTVV.

This clonotype was counted between two and nine times. V and J are TRBV19 and TRBJ1-2, with 9 nucleotides matching TRBD1. V was pared by 6 bases and J by 8 bases, with 10 bases of the junction left unmatched. The CDR3 contains 14 residues. Germline V lookup: CDR1 LNHDA, CDR2 SQIVND (reference sequence). The CDR3 DNA reads TGTGCCAGTAGGGACAGGGGAGGTGATTTAGGCTACACCTTC. Translated: CASRDRGGDLGYTF.

The chain couples TRBV28 to TRBJ1-2, with 9 bases that match TRBD1. The CDR3 loop spans 13 amino acids. Per the germline V gene, CDR1 is MDHEN and CDR2 is SYDVKM. Germline trimming cut 7 bases from V and 6 bases from J; bases unmatched to any gene: 6. The CDR3 protein is CASKGTGRNGYTF. The DNA for the CDR3 is TGTGCCAGCAAAGGGACAGGGAGGAATGGCTACACCTTC.

The chain recombines TRBV5-6 with TRBJ1-6; no clear D. CDR1 is SGHDT and CDR2 is YYEEEE in the germline V gene. The length of the CDR3 is 14 residues. Deletions cut 2 bases from V and 2 bases from J, with 5 bases between. CDR3 in amino acids: CASSFDPYNSPLHF. CDR3 DNA sequence: TGTGCCAGCAGCTTTGACCCCTATAATTCACCCCTCCACTTT.

This clonotype came up once. The chain has TRBV5-8 and TRBJ2-5, with TRBD2 identical over 12 bases. V was clipped by 6 bases and J by 2 bases; unmatched bases: 14. This CDR3 comprises 18 residues. In germline, CDR1 is SGHTS, CDR2 YDEGEE. This CDR3 reads CASTRGTTSGGRQETQYF. CDR3 sequence (DNA): TGTGCCAGCACCCGAGGGACTACTAGCGGGGGGCGACAAGAGACCCAGTACTTC.

This clonotype was counted a few times. The V call is TRBV12-3 or TRBV12-4, the J call TRBJ2-7; 11 nucleotides line up with TRBD2. J lost 2 bases, V lost 5 bases, and 2 bases had no gene match. This CDR3 contains 14 residues. Here the CDR3 reads CASSDSGGAYEQYF. The CDR3, as DNA: TGTGCCAGCAGTGATAGCGGGGGGGCCTACGAGCAGTACTTC.

This clonotype was detected a few times. This chain joins TRBV24-1 and TRBJ1-2; TRBD1 agrees at 12 bases. The CDR3 has 15 amino acids. V gave up 4 bases and J gave up 6 bases; unmatched junction bases: 5. CDR1 KGHDR and CDR2 SFDVKD come from the germline V gene. The CDR3 here is CATSEGTGGVDGYTF. The CDR3, as DNA: TGTGCCACCAGTGAAGGGACAGGGGGCGTTGATGGCTACACCTTC.

This clonotype was detected only a few times. The chain uses TRBV30 and TRBJ1-2; the D gene is possibly TRBD1 (5 bases). Trimming took 5 bases from V and 8 from J, leaving 24 bases between them. Germline V CDR1 and CDR2: GTSNPN, SVGIG (reference sequence). CDR3 length: 15 residues. CDR3 sequence reads: CAWDPGVEGKSGYTF. The CDR3 coding sequence is TGTGCCTGGGATCCAGGAGTGGAGGGGAAGTCGGGCTACACCTTC.

The CDR3 sequence is CSARPEVGAVNQPQHF. The CDR3 DNA reads as TGCAGTGCTAGACCGGAGGTGGGAGCGGTCAATCAGCCCCAGCATTTT. The V gene is TRBV20-1, the J gene TRBJ1-5, with D hard to call. The V gene's germline CDR1 is DFQATT and CDR2 SNEGSKA (reference sequence). This CDR3 spans 16 amino acids. Trimming pared 2 bases from V and 3 bases from J, leaving 17 bases between.

This clonotype appeared a few times. V and J are TRBV27 and TRBJ2-1; D gene ambiguous. Trimming stripped 1 base from V and 8 bases from J, with 12 bases between. This CDR3 has 14 residues. Per germline, CDR1 MNHEY and CDR2 SMNVEV (reference sequence). This CDR3 reads CASSLFLGWDEQFF. DNA for the CDR3: TGTGCCAGCAGTTTATTTCTGGGGTGGGATGAGCAGTTCTTC.

DNA for the CDR3: TGTGCCAGCAGCTTAAGTCCAGGGAGCGGTAATGGCTACACCTTC. This encodes CASSLSPGSGNGYTF. The chain combines TRBV7-6 with TRBJ1-2; maybe TRBD1 (5 bases). Germline V gene data show CDR1 as SGHVS and CDR2 as FNYEAQ. The CDR3 has 15 amino acids. Trimming removed 2 bases from V and 6 bases from J, with 16 bases in between.

This clonotype has only a few counts. The rearrangement uses TRBV20-1 and TRBJ1-5; 8 bases are a match to TRBD1. The CDR3 is 15 amino acids. Germline values: CDR1 DFQATT, CDR2 SNEGSKA (reference sequence). Trimming cost V 6 bases and J 2 bases; bases outside gene matches: 9. CDR3 residues: CSASTEQGGNQPQHF. CDR3 DNA: TGCAGTGCCTCAACAGAACAGGGGGGCAATCAGCCCCAGCATTTT.